This section outlines one TCR beta chain sequence together with its context. Its antigen is currently not known. No much larger clone is present one base from it, and per-base qualities are unavailable. The collaborating institutions used their own protocols to collect whole blood in K2EDTA tubes. For TCRbeta analysis, collaborator samples were shipped as frozen whole blood, as isolated PBMCs, or as DNA extracted from either sample type. The sample comes from a study of blood T cell repertoires in COVID-19 (dated by TCRdb to about 2020). Looking at the study overall: The collaborator samples originated in the United States, Italy and Spain and spanned the acute and convalescent phases of COVID-19. The prospective study material was composed of cDNA or gDNA derived from T cells, B-cell-depleted T cells, or PBMCs. Subjects who had been exposed to COVID-19, were actively infected with it, or had recovered from it provided the deeply sampled blood TCRbeta repertoires that made up the dataset. A freely available public database, intended as a resource for researchers studying the immune response to SARS-CoV-2, is where the repertoires were released. Samples came from the ongoing ImmuneRACE study (first 160 participants) plus 1,254 subjects from 6 global collaborators. A de-identified subject ID, COVID-19 status, age in years and sex were almost always included in the sample metadata. Where available, HLA class I and class II types were taken from metadata supplied by the sample provider and were not determined by assay-based typing.

General study outcomes and caveats: The amount of clinical and demographic metadata varied by source and participant and was provided uncurated.

The germline V end is reduced by 7 bases and the J end by 5 bases; junction bases left unmatched: 10. CDR1 and CDR2 were assigned from the germline V gene as SGHAT and FQNNGV. The CDR3 sequence holds 14 residues, the cysteine and phenylalanine included. Left in the record is the CDR3 DNA by itself, 42 bases read in frame from the first base. TCRbeta CDR3 regions were amplified from genomic DNA using the immunoSEQ Assay, a bias-controlled multiplex PCR. For the original study's pipeline: The number of nucleated cells in each sample was estimated by amplification of reference gene primers within the assay. To quantify the absolute abundance of each unique TCRbeta CDR3 rearrangement, sequence reads were collapsed and filtered. For each sample, productive Simpson clonality was calculated as the square root of Simpson's diversity index over productive rearrangements. TCRdb retrieved this table from immuneACCESS and kept in-frame rearrangements only. Not all clones are present; in checked studies, unresolved V genes account for under half, and no reason is known for the remainder. Clone size and the V and J calls come from that table; the DNA yielded D and trimming. The sample records around 200,000 clones, 80% to 90% of which are singletons. The ten largest clones represent 2.5% of the sample.

The sequence derives from a man in his forties or fifties with active or convalescent COVID-19. The rearrangement combines TRBV11-2 with TRBJ2-5; 7 of the junction bases match TRBD2. Sequences were obtained from peripheral blood. The nucleotide sequence is TGTGCCAGCACTAAGCGGGGTTATGGGGAGACCCAGTACTTC. Translated, it gives CASTKRGYGETQYF. Extended through the reference TRBV11-2 and TRBJ2-5 proteins, this CDR3 yields the full variable domain: EAGVAQSPRYKIIEKRQSVAFWCNPISGHATLYWYQQILGQGPKLLIQFQNNGVVDDSQLPKDRFSAERLKGVDSTLKIQPAKLEDSAVYLCASTKRGYGETQYFGPGTRLLVL.